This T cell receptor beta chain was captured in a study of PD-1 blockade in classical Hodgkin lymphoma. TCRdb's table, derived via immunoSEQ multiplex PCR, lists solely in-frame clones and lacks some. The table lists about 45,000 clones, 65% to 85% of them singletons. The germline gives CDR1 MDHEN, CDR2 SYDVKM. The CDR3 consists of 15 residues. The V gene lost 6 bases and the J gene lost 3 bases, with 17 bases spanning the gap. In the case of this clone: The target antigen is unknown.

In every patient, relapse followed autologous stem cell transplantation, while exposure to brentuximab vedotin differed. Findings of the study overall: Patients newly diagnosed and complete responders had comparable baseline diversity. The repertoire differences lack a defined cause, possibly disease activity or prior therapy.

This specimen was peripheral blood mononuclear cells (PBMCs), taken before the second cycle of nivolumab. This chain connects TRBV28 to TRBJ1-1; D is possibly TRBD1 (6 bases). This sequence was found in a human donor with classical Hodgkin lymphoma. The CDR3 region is CASRQTGLGDTEAFF. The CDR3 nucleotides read TGTGCCAGCAGGCAGACAGGACTTGGGGACACTGAAGCTTTCTTT.